The 30 T cell receptor beta chains listed next were all sequenced from one sample in a study of blood T cell repertoires in COVID-19. Repertoires were generated with immunoSEQ multiplex PCR, while TCRdb's copy carries only in-frame clones and drops some. The data show 120,000 to 150,000 clones, 80% to 90% seen once. Material: peripheral blood. These receptors originate from an older woman with COVID-19, enrolled during active disease.

V usage is TRBV6-6 and J usage is TRBJ1-2, with TRBD1 matching 7 bases. This CDR3 has 16 residues. Germline values: CDR1 MNHNY, CDR2 SVGAGI (reference sequence). Germline trimming cut 4 bases from V and 0 bases from J; bases unmatched to any gene: 8. CDR3 in DNA: TGTGCCAGCAGTTTGAAAGGGGACAGTCCTAACTATGGCTACACCTTC. Its translation: CASSLKGDSPNYGYTF.

This clone was detected only a few times. The V call is TRBV7-7, the J call TRBJ1-1; the D is unclear. There are 13 residues in the CDR3. V lost 2 bases, J lost 1 base, and 5 bases lay in between. Germline V lookup: CDR1 SSHAT, CDR2 FNYEAQ (reference sequence). CDR3 coding DNA: TGTGCCAGCAGCTTACAGGAGAACACTGAAGCTTTCTTT. The encoded protein is CASSLQENTEAFF.

This clone was detected once. The CDR3 spells CASSKLTSGSEQFF. CDR3 coding DNA: TGCGCCAGCAGCAAACTGACTAGCGGGAGTGAGCAGTTCTTC. V gene TRBV5-1 combines with J gene TRBJ2-1, with 12 bases that match TRBD2. CDR1 is SGHRS, CDR2 YFSETQ, per germline. The CDR3 has 14 residues. After removal of 4 bases from V and 9 bases from J, the junction contained 5 bases not matched to a gene.

The chain has TRBV6-5 and TRBJ1-3; D is possibly TRBD1 (6 bases). V was clipped by 6 bases and J by 0 bases, with 12 bases between them. Germline CDR1 is MNHEY and CDR2 is SVGAGI. CDR3 size: 15 residues. In DNA, the CDR3 is TGTGCCAGCAGGAGAGGGGGTAGCTCTGGAAACACCATATATTTT. It specifies CASRRGGSSGNTIYF.

The DNA for the CDR3 is TGTGCCACCAGCAGAACCCGACAGGGCCCCTCTGGAAACACCATATATTTT. It translates to CATSRTRQGPSGNTIYF. The genes are TRBV15 and TRBJ1-3, with 7 bases matching TRBD1. Germline loops: CDR1 LNHNV, CDR2 YYDKDF (reference sequence). The CDR3 sequence is 17 residues long. The junction had 7 bases not matched to a gene; V was cut back by 2 bases and J by 0 bases. Using reference TRBV15 and TRBJ1-3 for the parts outside the CDR3, the full variable domain is DAMVIQNPRYQVTQFGKPVTLSCSQTLNHNVMYWYQQKSSQAPKLLFHYYDKDFNNEADTPDNFQSRRPNTSFCFLDIRSPGLGDTAMYLCATSRTRQGPSGNTIYFGEGSWLTVV.

V and J are TRBV9 and TRBJ2-5; possibly TRBD2 for D (5 bases). Germline CDR1 and CDR2: SGDLS and YYNGEE. CDR3 length: 17 residues. The germline V and J ends were trimmed by 3 bases and 0 bases, with 18 bases remaining between them. DNA for the CDR3: TGTGCCAGCAGCGAATACACCGACGGGGAGTACCAAGAGACCCAGTACTTC. It specifies CASSEYTDGEYQETQYF.

This rearrangement joins TRBV2 to TRBJ1-2, with a tentative D call TRBD1 (6 bases). Between the trimmed V and J ends, which lost 6 bases and 4 bases, there was a span of 15 bases. Germline CDR1 is SNHLY and CDR2 is FYNNEI. CDR3 size: 14 residues. The CDR3 DNA follows: TGTGCCAGCAGGGAGTCGGGACATGCCTATGGCTACACCTTC. Translated: CASRESGHAYGYTF. Complete variable domain (other parts from reference TRBV2 and TRBJ1-2): EPEVTQTPSHQVTQMGQEVILRCVPISNHLYFYWYRQILGQKVEFLVSFYNNEISEKSEIFDDQFSVERPDGSNFTLKIRSTKLEDSAMYFCASRESGHAYGYTFGSGTRLTVV.

V and J are TRBV5-1 and TRBJ1-4; 8 nucleotides agree with TRBD1. The length of the CDR3 is 13 residues. The V segment lost 4 bases and the J segment 7 bases; nucleotides outside the gene matches: 3. The germline gives CDR1 SGHRS, CDR2 YFSETQ. The CDR3 nucleotides are TGCGCCAGCAGCACCGGACAGGGTGAAAAACTGTTTTTT. Translating gives CASSTGQGEKLFF.

The chain couples TRBV6-6 to TRBJ1-2; 7 positions agree with TRBD1. The CDR3 contains 12 residues. Per the germline V gene, CDR1 is MNHNY and CDR2 is SVGAGI (reference sequence). The J segment lost 6 bases and the V segment lost 10 bases, leaving 8 bases of the junction unmatched. The CDR3 region is CATLQGMDGYTF. Here the CDR3 DNA reads TGTGCCACCTTACAGGGGATGGATGGCTACACCTTC.

The J gene is TRBJ2-6, the V gene TRBV5-6, with D possibly matching TRBD2 (5 bases). Trimming took off 6 bases at V and 3 bases at J, with 19 bases between the two ends. Germline V gene data show CDR1 as SGHDT and CDR2 as YYEEEE. The CDR3 loop spans 17 amino acids. CDR3 sequence (DNA): TGTGCCAGCATAATACGGGATCCTGGATTTGGGGCCAACGTCCTGACTTTC. Encoded protein: CASIIRDPGFGANVLTF.

The rearrangement links TRBV3-1 (or the pseudogene TRBV3-2) to TRBJ2-7, with 8 bases aligning to TRBD2. The junction had 8 bases not matched to a gene; V was cut back by 0 bases and J by 7 bases. The CDR3 is 15 amino acids. Germline CDR1 reads LGHDT; CDR2 reads YNNKEL (reference sequence). Written as DNA, the CDR3 is TGTGCCAGCAGCCAAGAGAAGGGATCGGGGGGGGAGCAGTACTTC. This gives the protein CASSQEKGSGGEQYF.

This sequence joins TRBV5-1 and TRBJ2-7; the match to TRBD1 covers 7 bases. The CDR3 length is 16 residues. With 2 bases clipped from V and 0 bases from J, the junction kept 8 bases outside the gene matches. The germline V gene has CDR1 SGHRS and CDR2 YFSETQ. CDR3 amino acids: CASSLIGDSTSYEQYF. In nucleotides, the CDR3 is TGCGCCAGCAGCTTAATAGGGGACAGCACCTCCTACGAGCAGTACTTC.

The chain has TRBV18 and TRBJ1-1, with 8 nucleotides matching TRBD1. This CDR3 is 15 amino acids long. Per the germline V gene, CDR1 is KGHSH and CDR2 is LQKENI. With 6 bases clipped from V and 1 base from J, the junction kept 7 bases outside the gene matches. In DNA form, the CDR3 reads TGTGCCAGCTCGCTCAGGGACAGGACGAACACTGAAGCTTTCTTT. Translating it yields CASSLRDRTNTEAFF.

The rearrangement uses TRBV19 and TRBJ1-5, with unresolved D. V was clipped by 3 bases and J by 2 bases, with 11 bases between them. The CDR3 totals 15 residues. Germline CDR1 is LNHDA and CDR2 is SQIVND (reference sequence). CDR3 protein: CASSMYPVGNQPQHF. The CDR3 coding sequence is TGTGCCAGTAGTATGTACCCGGTTGGCAATCAGCCCCAGCATTTT.

The V and J genes are TRBV7-8 and TRBJ2-1, with D perhaps TRBD1 (6 bases). Trimming took 4 bases from V and 3 from J, leaving 13 bases between them. Germline V gene sequence: CDR1 SGHVS, CDR2 FQNEAQ. The CDR3 consists of 15 residues. The CDR3 bases are TGTGCCAGCAGCTCGACAGGTGATTACTACAATGAGCAGTTCTTC. This sequence encodes CASSSTGDYYNEQFF.

The genes are TRBV2 and TRBJ1-4; 7 nucleotides agree with TRBD1. Germline V gene data show CDR1 as SNHLY and CDR2 as FYNNEI. CDR3 length: 14 residues. V was pared by 2 bases and J by 3 bases, with 0 bases of the junction left unmatched. CDR3 in DNA: TGTGCCAGCAGTGAACAGGGGGCTAATGAAAAACTGTTTTTT. Protein sequence: CASSEQGANEKLFF.

This chain joins TRBV5-1 and TRBJ2-3, with D uncertain. This CDR3 is 15 amino acids long. V dropped 4 bases and J dropped 1 base, with 13 bases sitting between them. CDR1 and CDR2 (germline): SGHRS, YFSETQ. CDR3 sequence: CASSIPAQGTDTQYF. The CDR3 DNA is TGCGCCAGCAGCATCCCGGCCCAGGGCACAGATACGCAGTATTTT.

The chain uses TRBV28 and TRBJ2-2; the D is unclear. This CDR3 is built from 14 residues. CDR1 is MDHEN and CDR2 is SYDVKM in the germline V gene. Between the trimmed V and J ends, which lost 5 bases and 1 base, there was a span of 8 bases. The CDR3 DNA is TGTGCCAGCAGTCAACTCGAGAACACCGGGGAGCTGTTTTTT. Translation: CASSQLENTGELFF.

As regards this clone: The same CDR3 arises from other DNA sequences in this sample as well. The chain carries TRBV29-1 and TRBJ1-2; D gene ambiguous. In germline, CDR1 is SQVTM, CDR2 ANQGSEA. V was trimmed by 2 bases and J by 6 bases, leaving 7 bases between them. This CDR3 contains 11 residues. The CDR3 DNA is TGCAGCGTTGAACTTCGAGATGGCTACACCTTC. It translates to CSVELRDGYTF.

The chain is built from TRBV19 and TRBJ2-7, with a possible D match to TRBD1 (6 bases). Germline CDR1 LNHDA, CDR2 SQIVND (reference sequence). This CDR3 comprises 12 residues. V was trimmed by 7 bases and J by 3 bases, leaving 10 bases between them. The CDR3 reads CASTDSDYEQYF. The CDR3 coding sequence is TGTGCCAGTACGGACAGTGACTACGAGCAGTACTTC.

CDR3: CASSPPTGENYGYTF. The CDR3 DNA reads TGTGCCAGTAGTCCTCCGACGGGGGAGAACTATGGCTACACCTTC. The rearrangement uses TRBV19 and TRBJ1-2; a possible D gene is TRBD1 (5 bases). V lost 5 bases to trimming and J lost 2 bases, with 15 bases between them. The CDR3 length is 15 residues. From germline, CDR1 is LNHDA and CDR2 SQIVND (reference sequence).

The chain carries TRBV5-1 and TRBJ1-5; 8 bases fit TRBD1. The ends lost 3 bases at V and 2 bases at J; junction bases unmatched: 1. Germline loops: CDR1 SGHRS, CDR2 YFSETQ. This CDR3 comprises 14 residues. CDR3 sequence: CASSSGQGNQPQHF. The CDR3 nucleotides are TGCGCCAGCAGCTCGGGACAGGGCAATCAGCCCCAGCATTTT.

V gene TRBV5-4 combines with J gene TRBJ1-2; 7 bases map to TRBD1. J was trimmed by 6 bases and V by 0 bases; bases with no gene match: 2. CDR3 length: 13 residues. Germline V lookup: CDR1 SGHNT, CDR2 YYREEE (reference sequence). The CDR3 DNA reads as TGTGCCAGCAGCTTGGACAGGGGTGATGGCTACACCTTC. The encoded protein is CASSLDRGDGYTF.

The chain employs TRBV7-9 and TRBJ1-1; tentatively, D is TRBD1 (5 bases). V was cut by 7 bases and J by 7 bases, with 16 bases left in between. The CDR3 has 13 residues. Germline CDR1 is SEHNR and CDR2 is FQNEAQ (reference sequence). The DNA of the CDR3 is TGTGCCAGCACTTACACCGGGAGGGGTGAAGCTTTCTTT. Its translation is CASTYTGRGEAFF.

The chain recombines TRBV10-3 with TRBJ2-1, with 7 bases aligning to TRBD1. V lost 3 bases and J lost 5; bases outside the gene matches: 13. Germline CDR1 and CDR2: ENHRY and SYGVKD. The CDR3 runs 17 residues. CDR3 protein: CAISDSRTGAPNNEQFF. The CDR3 DNA reads as TGTGCCATCAGTGATTCTCGGACAGGCGCCCCCAACAATGAGCAGTTCTTC.

V gene TRBV10-1 combines with J gene TRBJ2-7, with 10 bases fitting TRBD1. The CDR3 spans 15 residues. J was trimmed by 2 bases and V by 5 bases; bases with no gene match: 6. Germline CDR1 WNHNN, CDR2 SYGVQD (reference sequence). The DNA for the CDR3 is TGCGCCAGCAGTAAGGACAGGGGGGACACCTACGAGCAGTACTTC. Translated, it gives CASSKDRGDTYEQYF.

The chain is built from TRBV6-5 and TRBJ1-6, with 8 bases aligning to TRBD1. The CDR3 has 13 amino acids. Trimming took 6 bases from V and 11 from J; bases not matched to a gene: 6. Germline V gene data show CDR1 as MNHEY and CDR2 as SVGAGI. This chain's CDR3 is CASRTGGMTPLHF. The CDR3 DNA reads TGTGCCAGCAGAACAGGGGGTATGACACCCCTCCACTTT.

The sample holds one count of this clone. This chain connects TRBV2 to TRBJ1-4, with a possible D match to TRBD1 (6 bases). CDR3 size: 14 residues. The germline CDR1 and CDR2 sequences are SNHLY and FYNNEI. Deletions cut 3 bases from V and 5 bases from J, with 10 bases between. The CDR3 region has the DNA TGTGCCAGCAGTGACCACAGGGTGAATGAAAAACTGTTTTTT. This codes for CASSDHRVNEKLFF.

The chain joins TRBV5-1 to TRBJ2-5, with TRBD1 matching over 8 bases. The CDR3 sequence is 15 residues long. V lost 1 base to trimming and J lost 0 bases; unmatched junction nucleotides: 2. The V gene's germline CDR1 is SGHRS and CDR2 YFSETQ. The CDR3 reads CASSLSTGDQETQYF. CDR3 bases: TGCGCCAGCAGCTTGTCGACAGGGGACCAAGAGACCCAGTACTTC.

The chain recombines TRBV4-1 with TRBJ2-5, with 8 positions matching TRBD2. Per germline, CDR1 MGHRA and CDR2 YSYEKL. Trimming at V came to 5 bases and at J to 4 bases, leaving 9 bases not matched to a gene. This CDR3 is built from 15 residues. The CDR3 is CASSTVAGGGETQYF. Written as DNA, the CDR3 is TGCGCCAGCAGCACCGTGGCGGGGGGCGGAGAGACCCAGTACTTC.